A single sample is the source of the 30 T cell receptor beta chains below, sequenced in a study of blood T cell repertoires in COVID-19. The data were produced by immunoSEQ multiplex PCR, yet TCRdb's version contains in-frame clones alone and is incomplete. The repertoire holds around 380,000 clones, with about 89% as singletons. Sequenced input: PBMCs or T cells enriched from blood (not recorded which). These receptors all come from a man aged 30 to 45 who had recovered from COVID-19.

The chain carries TRBV15 and TRBJ2-7; 8 bases are shared with TRBD1. J lost 0 bases, V lost 8 bases, and 6 bases had no gene match. Germline lookup yields CDR1 LNHNV and CDR2 YYDKDF (reference sequence). The CDR3 consists of 14 residues. As DNA, the CDR3 is TGTGCCACCTCGGACAGGGAGCACTCCTACGAGCAGTACTTC. It codes for CATSDREHSYEQYF.

The chain carries TRBV18 and TRBJ2-1, with D unclear. This CDR3 is built from 12 residues. Germline V gene lookup returns CDR1 KGHSH and CDR2 LQKENI. Trimming left V 3 bases short and J 4 bases short, with 4 bases between. CDR3 nucleotide sequence: TGTGCCAGCTCACCGGCTTACAATGAGCAGTTCTTC. Translation: CASSPAYNEQFF.

V usage is TRBV10-1 and J usage is TRBJ2-5; D might be TRBD1 (6 bases). Between the trimmed V and J ends, which lost 3 bases and 1 base, there was a span of 12 bases. CDR1 and CDR2 from the germline V gene are WNHNN and SYGVQD (reference sequence). The CDR3 has 15 amino acids. This CDR3 is CASSDRTVSQETQYF. Written as DNA, the CDR3 is TGCGCCAGCAGTGACCGGACAGTCAGCCAAGAGACCCAGTACTTC.

The CDR3 region has the DNA TGTGCCAGCAGCTTAGAGCTGGCAGGGAATCGGCAAGAGACCCAGTACTTC. It translates to CASSLELAGNRQETQYF. The rearrangement joins TRBV11-2 to TRBJ2-5, with D possibly matching TRBD1 (5 bases). This CDR3 comprises 17 residues. The ends were cut back, 0 bases at V and 2 bases at J, with 16 bases in the middle. In germline, CDR1 is SGHAT, CDR2 FQNNGV.

This chain joins TRBV3-1 (or the pseudogene TRBV3-2) and TRBJ2-3, with D uncertain. The CDR3 loop spans 16 amino acids. Trimming cost V 1 base and J 2 bases, with 13 bases left between them. From germline, CDR1 is LGHDT and CDR2 YNNKEL (reference sequence). The CDR3 DNA reads as TGTGCCAGCAGCCAAGGTGGAGTTTACCTCACAGATACGCAGTATTTT. Translating it yields CASSQGGVYLTDTQYF.

The DNA for the CDR3 is TGTGCCAGCAGCCAACTAGCGGGGGGTAGCTCTGGGGCCAACGTCCTGACTTTC. Residues: CASSQLAGGSSGANVLTF. The chain employs TRBV3-1 (or the pseudogene TRBV3-2) and TRBJ2-6; 11 bases fit TRBD2. The CDR3 covers 18 residues. Losses at the gene ends were 2 bases for V and 0 bases for J; bases not matched to a gene: 3. Germline V gives CDR1 LGHDT, CDR2 YNNKEL (reference sequence).

The chain employs TRBV6-5 and TRBJ1-5; 7 positions agree with TRBD1. This CDR3 is built from 14 residues. Losses at the gene ends were 6 bases for V and 0 bases for J; bases not matched to a gene: 2. From germline, CDR1 is MNHEY and CDR2 SVGAGI. The CDR3 sequence: CASSSGGSNQPQHF. CDR3 coding DNA: TGTGCCAGCAGCTCAGGGGGTAGCAATCAGCCCCAGCATTTT.

This chain links TRBV5-1 with TRBJ1-1; D is possibly TRBD1 (6 bases). The CDR3 sequence is 12 residues long. Germline CDR1 and CDR2: SGHRS and YFSETQ. V was trimmed by 2 bases and J by 6 bases, leaving 8 bases between them. The CDR3 loop reads CASSLQGPEAFF. CDR3 nucleotide sequence: TGCGCCAGCAGCTTACAGGGCCCTGAAGCTTTCTTT.

The chain joins TRBV9 to TRBJ2-3; 7 bases are a match to TRBD2. J was trimmed by 3 bases and V by 4 bases; bases with no gene match: 8. Germline V lookup: CDR1 SGDLS, CDR2 YYNGEE. CDR3 length equals 15 residues. The CDR3 reads CASSPGLVLTDTQYF. Here the CDR3 DNA reads TGTGCCAGCAGCCCCGGACTAGTTCTAACAGATACGCAGTATTTT.

The rearrangement uses TRBV30 and TRBJ1-3; D gene uncertain. The CDR3 extends over 15 amino acids. V was trimmed by 5 bases and J by 0 bases, leaving 14 bases between them. Germline CDR1 GTSNPN, CDR2 SVGIG (reference sequence). The CDR3 spells CAWGKNLGSGNTIYF. The CDR3 nucleotides read TGTGCCTGGGGTAAGAACCTAGGCTCTGGAAACACCATATATTTT.

The chain couples TRBV5-6 to TRBJ2-6, with 7 bases aligning to TRBD1. The CDR3 runs 18 residues. V was clipped by 2 bases and J by 0 bases; unmatched bases: 8. The V gene's germline CDR1 is SGHDT and CDR2 YYEEEE. CDR3 bases: TGTGCCAGCAGCTTATGGACAGGTTTTCGCTCTGGGGCCAACGTCCTGACTTTC. Protein: CASSLWTGFRSGANVLTF.

The table lists this clone with a few counts. The chain has TRBV29-1 and TRBJ1-2, with unresolved D. Trimming pared 1 base from V and 6 bases from J, leaving 6 bases between. This CDR3 spans 11 amino acids. CDR1 SQVTM and CDR2 ANQGSEA come from the germline V gene. CDR3 amino acids: CSVEGRDGYTF. The CDR3 DNA reads TGCAGCGTTGAAGGGAGGGATGGCTACACCTTC.

This clone has a handful of counts. This chain joins TRBV10-1 and TRBJ1-1; TRBD1 matches 7 bases. Germline V gene sequence: CDR1 WNHNN, CDR2 SYGVQD (reference sequence). The CDR3 spans 13 residues. The V gene end was trimmed by 6 bases and the J gene end by 1 base; junction bases not matched to a gene: 2. The CDR3 protein is CASRRDRNTEAFF. The DNA of the CDR3 is TGCGCCAGCAGGAGGGACAGGAACACTGAAGCTTTCTTT.

A remark on this clone: Other DNA sequences of this sample code for an identical CDR3. The chain uses TRBV27 and TRBJ2-7; D is ambiguous. The V end was cut by 6 bases, the J end by 2 bases, with 5 bases between. This CDR3 spans 11 amino acids. Germline V lookup: CDR1 MNHEY, CDR2 SMNVEV (reference sequence). As DNA, the CDR3 is TGTGCCAGCAGCACAGCCTACGAGCAGTACTTC. This translates into CASSTAYEQYF.

The chain links TRBV7-6 to TRBJ1-2; D not certain. CDR3 length: 15 residues. Germline V lookup: CDR1 SGHVS, CDR2 FNYEAQ. V was clipped by 1 base and J by 6 bases, with 15 bases between them. The CDR3 region has the DNA TGTGCCAGCAGCTTAGAGCAAATAACTTTCAATGGCTACACCTTC. As protein: CASSLEQITFNGYTF.

This clone was seen only a few times. The chain couples TRBV5-1 to TRBJ2-7, with unresolved D. In germline, CDR1 is SGHRS, CDR2 YFSETQ. V was cut by 2 bases and J by 2 bases, with 8 bases left in between. This CDR3 region has 13 residues. The CDR3 sequence is CASSFEFTYEQYF. In nucleotides, the CDR3 is TGCGCCAGCAGCTTTGAGTTCACCTACGAGCAGTACTTC.

DNA of the CDR3: TGTGCCAGCAGCGTGGGGACAAACGCAGTTGGCTACACCTTC. Its translation: CASSVGTNAVGYTF. The chain links TRBV9 to TRBJ1-2; TRBD1 is a possible D gene (6 bases). Trimming took 2 bases from V and 7 from J, leaving 15 bases between them. This CDR3 comprises 14 residues. CDR1 is SGDLS and CDR2 is YYNGEE in the germline V gene.

Written as DNA, the CDR3 is TGTGCCAGCATCGATAGGGTTGGAGGACAGCCCCAGCATTTT. As protein: CASIDRVGGQPQHF. This chain joins TRBV7-2 and TRBJ1-5; no definite D call. This CDR3 contains 14 residues. Deletions cut 7 bases from V and 7 bases from J, with 17 bases between. The V gene's germline CDR1 is SGHTA and CDR2 FQGNSA.

The CDR3 is CASSRGDRVSDTQYF. The CDR3 DNA sequence: TGCGCCAGCAGCCGTGGGGACAGGGTTTCAGATACGCAGTATTTT. The chain combines TRBV4-1 with TRBJ2-3, with 9 positions matching TRBD1. The germline CDR1 and CDR2 sequences are MGHRA and YSYEKL. There are 15 residues in the CDR3. Germline trimming cut 4 bases from V and 4 bases from J; bases unmatched to any gene: 6.

This rearrangement joins TRBV5-4 to TRBJ2-1, with 9 bases identical to TRBD1. The V gene end was trimmed by 4 bases and the J gene end by 7 bases; junction bases not matched to a gene: 9. This CDR3 spans 15 amino acids. CDR1 is SGHNT, CDR2 YYREEE, per germline (reference sequence). CDR3 sequence reads: CASSGPRTGENEQFF. Written as DNA, the CDR3 is TGTGCCAGCAGCGGCCCGAGGACAGGGGAAAATGAGCAGTTCTTC.

V gene TRBV4-2 combines with J gene TRBJ2-7; TRBD1 aligns across 8 bases. The CDR3 contains 16 residues. V was pared by 0 bases and J by 2 bases, with 6 bases of the junction left unmatched. Germline CDR1 is LGHNA and CDR2 is YNFKEQ. CDR3 DNA sequence: TGTGCCAGCAGCCAAGACACGGGACAGGCAACCTACGAGCAGTACTTC. The encoded protein is CASSQDTGQATYEQYF.

In this sample, this clone turned up once. The chain has TRBV4-1 and TRBJ2-1; 11 nucleotides match TRBD2. Germline trimming cut 8 bases from V and 4 bases from J; bases unmatched to any gene: 7. This CDR3 contains 15 residues. Germline V gene lookup returns CDR1 MGHRA and CDR2 YSYEKL. This CDR3 is CASASLAGEYNEQFF. The CDR3 region has the DNA TGCGCCAGCGCCTCACTAGCGGGGGAATACAATGAGCAGTTCTTC.

V and J are TRBV4-1 and TRBJ1-1; D remains ambiguous. Trimming shortened V by 2 bases and J by 3 bases, and 13 bases separated the two germline ends. The germline CDR1 and CDR2 sequences are MGHRA and YSYEKL. This CDR3 region has 15 residues. The CDR3 protein is CASSQRFIGDTEAFF. The CDR3 DNA follows: TGCGCCAGCAGCCAAAGATTCATCGGGGACACTGAAGCTTTCTTT.

This clone came up once. The V call is TRBV9, the J call TRBJ2-1; TRBD1 matches 11 bases. J lost 8 bases, V lost 3 bases, and 13 bases had no gene match. CDR3 length: 17 amino acids. The germline CDR1 and CDR2 sequences are SGDLS and YYNGEE. As DNA, the CDR3 is TGTGCCAGCAGCGCGAGAGGGGGACAGGGGGTTCGTGATGAGCAGTTCTTC. Protein product: CASSARGGQGVRDEQFF. Using reference TRBV9 and TRBJ2-1 for the parts outside the CDR3, the full variable domain is DSGVTQTPKHLITATGQRVTLRCSPRSGDLSVYWYQQSLDQGLQFLIQYYNGEERAKGNILERFSAQQFPDLHSELNLSSLELGDSALYFCASSARGGQGVRDEQFFGPGTRLTVL.

Only a few counts were recorded for this clone. J is TRBJ1-2 and V is TRBV30; 12 nucleotides match TRBD1. Trimming at V came to 0 bases and at J to 8 bases, leaving 10 bases not matched to a gene. Germline V gene sequence: CDR1 GTSNPN, CDR2 SVGIG (reference sequence). This CDR3 is 16 amino acids long. CDR3 nucleotide sequence: TGTGCCTGGAGTGTACGGAGGGGACAGGGGGCGATAGGCTACACCTTC. The encoded protein is CAWSVRRGQGAIGYTF.

This chain connects TRBV9 to TRBJ1-2; D is unresolved. The length of the CDR3 is 15 residues. In germline, CDR1 is SGDLS, CDR2 YYNGEE. Trimming cost V 0 bases and J 2 bases, with 11 bases left between them. CDR3 amino acids: CASSVGATANYGYTF. The CDR3 DNA reads TGTGCCAGCAGCGTAGGGGCGACCGCCAACTATGGCTACACCTTC.

This chain joins TRBV5-6 and TRBJ2-7, with a weak D call TRBD2 (6 bases). The CDR3 covers 16 residues. Trimming left V 5 bases short and J 1 base short, with 19 bases between. The V gene's germline CDR1 is SGHDT and CDR2 YYEEEE. The DNA of the CDR3 is TGTGCCAGCAGACACGGGGCCGAGGCGGGATCCTACGAGCAGTACTTC. Its protein product is CASRHGAEAGSYEQYF.

V gene TRBV30 combines with J gene TRBJ1-2; D remains unclear. Trimming removed 1 base at V and 8 bases at J, with 11 bases between. Germline V gene data show CDR1 as GTSNPN and CDR2 as SVGIG (reference sequence). The length of the CDR3 is 12 residues. The chain's CDR3 is CAWSGPALGYTF. DNA of the CDR3: TGTGCCTGGAGTGGGCCCGCCCTCGGCTACACCTTC.

The chain carries TRBV10-3 and TRBJ1-3; 8 positions agree with TRBD1. Trimming removed 8 bases from V and 3 bases from J; junction bases left unmatched: 6. The germline gives CDR1 ENHRY, CDR2 SYGVKD. The CDR3 sequence is 14 residues long. CDR3 protein: CAIGAGGGGNTIYF. The CDR3 DNA reads as TGTGCCATCGGGGCAGGGGGCGGTGGAAACACCATATATTTT.

The chain uses TRBV5-1 and TRBJ1-3; D perhaps matches TRBD1 (5 bases). This CDR3 spans 15 amino acids. Trimming stripped 4 bases from V and 0 bases from J, with 11 bases between. Germline loops: CDR1 SGHRS, CDR2 YFSETQ. The CDR3: CASSEDSPSGNTIYF. CDR3 nucleotide sequence: TGCGCCAGCAGCGAAGACAGTCCCTCTGGAAACACCATATATTTT. Full variable domain (missing parts from reference TRBV5-1 and TRBJ1-3): KAGVTQTPRYLIKTRGQQVTLSCSPISGHRSVSWYQQTPGQGLQFLFEYFSETQRNKGNFPGRFSGRQFSNSRSEMNVSTLELGDSALYLCASSEDSPSGNTIYFGEGSWLTVV.